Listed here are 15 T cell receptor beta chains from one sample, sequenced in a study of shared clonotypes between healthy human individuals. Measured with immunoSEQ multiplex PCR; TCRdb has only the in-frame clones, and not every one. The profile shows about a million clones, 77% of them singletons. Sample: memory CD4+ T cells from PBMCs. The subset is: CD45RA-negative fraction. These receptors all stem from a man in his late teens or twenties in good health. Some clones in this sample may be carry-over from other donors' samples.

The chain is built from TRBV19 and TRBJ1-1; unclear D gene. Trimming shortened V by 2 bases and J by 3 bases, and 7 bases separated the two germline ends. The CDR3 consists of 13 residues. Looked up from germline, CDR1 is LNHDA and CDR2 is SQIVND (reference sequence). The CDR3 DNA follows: TGTGCCAGTAGTATAACTCTGGACACTGAAGCTTTCTTT. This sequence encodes CASSITLDTEAFF.

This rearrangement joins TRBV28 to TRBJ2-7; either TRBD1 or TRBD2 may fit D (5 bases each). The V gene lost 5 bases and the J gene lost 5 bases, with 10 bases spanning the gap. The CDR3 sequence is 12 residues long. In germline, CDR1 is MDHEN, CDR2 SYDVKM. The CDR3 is CASSRGRNEQYF. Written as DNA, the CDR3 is TGTGCCAGCAGTCGGGGCAGGAACGAGCAGTACTTC.

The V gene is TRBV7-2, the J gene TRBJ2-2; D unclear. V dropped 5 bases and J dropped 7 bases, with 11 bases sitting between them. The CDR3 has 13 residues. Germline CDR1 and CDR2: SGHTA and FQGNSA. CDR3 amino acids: CASSPGVDGELFF. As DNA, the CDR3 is TGTGCCAGCAGCCCCGGCGTCGACGGGGAGCTGTTTTTT. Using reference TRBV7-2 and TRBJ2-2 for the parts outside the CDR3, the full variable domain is GAGVSQSPSNKVTEKGKDVELRCDPISGHTALYWYRQSLGQGLEFLIYFQGNSAPDKSGLPSDRFSAERTGGSVSTLTIQRTQQEDSAVYLCASSPGVDGELFFGEGSRLTVL.

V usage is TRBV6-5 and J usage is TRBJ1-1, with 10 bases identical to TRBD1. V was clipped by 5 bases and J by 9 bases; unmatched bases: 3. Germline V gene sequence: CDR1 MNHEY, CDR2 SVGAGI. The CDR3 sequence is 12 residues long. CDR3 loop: CASSRQGAKAFF. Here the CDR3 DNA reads TGTGCCAGCAGTAGACAGGGGGCAAAAGCTTTCTTT.

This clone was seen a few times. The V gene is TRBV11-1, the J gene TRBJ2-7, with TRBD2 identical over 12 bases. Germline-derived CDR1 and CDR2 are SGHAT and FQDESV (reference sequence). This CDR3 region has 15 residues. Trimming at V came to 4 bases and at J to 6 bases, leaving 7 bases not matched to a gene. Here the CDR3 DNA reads TGTGCCAGCAGCTCTACAGGGACTAGCGGGCGCGAGCAGTACTTC. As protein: CASSSTGTSGREQYF.

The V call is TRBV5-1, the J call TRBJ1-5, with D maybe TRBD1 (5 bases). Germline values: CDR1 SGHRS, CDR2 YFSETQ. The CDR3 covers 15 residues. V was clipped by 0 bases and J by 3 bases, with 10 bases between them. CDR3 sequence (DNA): TGCGCCAGCAGCTTGGAGGGGATCCACAATCAGCCCCAGCATTTT. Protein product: CASSLEGIHNQPQHF.

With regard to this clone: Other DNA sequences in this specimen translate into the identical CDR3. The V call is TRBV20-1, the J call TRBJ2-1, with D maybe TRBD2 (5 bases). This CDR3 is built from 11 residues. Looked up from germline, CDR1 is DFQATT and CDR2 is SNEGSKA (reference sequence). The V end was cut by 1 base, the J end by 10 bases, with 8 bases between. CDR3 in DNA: TGCAGTGCTAGAGGCGGCGGGGAGCAGTTCTTC. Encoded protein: CSARGGGEQFF.

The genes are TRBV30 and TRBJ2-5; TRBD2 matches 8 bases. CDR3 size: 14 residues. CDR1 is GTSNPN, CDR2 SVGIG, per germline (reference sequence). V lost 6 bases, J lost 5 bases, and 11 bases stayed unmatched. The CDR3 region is CACNIAGLWETQYF. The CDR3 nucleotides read TGTGCCTGCAACATAGCGGGACTGTGGGAGACCCAGTACTTC.

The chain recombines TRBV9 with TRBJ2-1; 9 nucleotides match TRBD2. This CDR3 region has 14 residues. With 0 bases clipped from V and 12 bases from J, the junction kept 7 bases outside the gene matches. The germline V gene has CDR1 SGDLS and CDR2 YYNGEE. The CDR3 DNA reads TGTGCCAGCAGCGTAGAAGCTAGCGGGATCGGGCAGTTCTTC. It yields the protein CASSVEASGIGQFF.

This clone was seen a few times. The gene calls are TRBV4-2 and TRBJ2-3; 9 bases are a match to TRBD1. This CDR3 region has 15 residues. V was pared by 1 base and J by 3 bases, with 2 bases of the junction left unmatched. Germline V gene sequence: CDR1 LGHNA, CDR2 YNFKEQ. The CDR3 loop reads CASSQGQGVTDTQYF. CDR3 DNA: TGTGCCAGCAGCCAAGGACAGGGGGTTACAGATACGCAGTATTTT.

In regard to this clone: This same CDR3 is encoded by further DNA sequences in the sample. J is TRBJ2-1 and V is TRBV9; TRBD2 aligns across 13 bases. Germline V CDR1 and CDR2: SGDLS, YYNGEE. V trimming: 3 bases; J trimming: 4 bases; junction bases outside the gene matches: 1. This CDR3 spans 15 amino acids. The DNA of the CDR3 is TGTGCCAGCAGCGGGACTAGCGGGAGTTACAATGAGCAGTTCTTC. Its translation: CASSGTSGSYNEQFF.

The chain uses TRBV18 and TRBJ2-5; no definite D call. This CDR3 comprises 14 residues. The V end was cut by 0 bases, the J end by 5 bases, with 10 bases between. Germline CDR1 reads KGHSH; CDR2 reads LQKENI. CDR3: CASSPPGVKETQYF. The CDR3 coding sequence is TGTGCCAGCTCACCACCTGGGGTGAAGGAGACCCAGTACTTC.

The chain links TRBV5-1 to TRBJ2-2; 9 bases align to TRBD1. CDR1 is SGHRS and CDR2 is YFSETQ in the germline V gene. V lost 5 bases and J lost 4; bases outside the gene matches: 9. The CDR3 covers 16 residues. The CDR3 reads CASRPRDRVSTGELFF. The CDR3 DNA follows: TGCGCCAGCAGACCCCGGGACAGGGTCTCCACCGGGGAGCTGTTTTTT.

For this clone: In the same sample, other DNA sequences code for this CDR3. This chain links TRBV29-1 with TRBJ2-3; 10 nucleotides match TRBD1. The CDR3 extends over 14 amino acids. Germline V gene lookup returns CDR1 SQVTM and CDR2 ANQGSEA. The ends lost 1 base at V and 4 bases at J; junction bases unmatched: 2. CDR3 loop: CSVEGGTGADTQYF. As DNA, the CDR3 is TGCAGCGTTGAAGGGGGGACAGGGGCAGATACGCAGTATTTT.

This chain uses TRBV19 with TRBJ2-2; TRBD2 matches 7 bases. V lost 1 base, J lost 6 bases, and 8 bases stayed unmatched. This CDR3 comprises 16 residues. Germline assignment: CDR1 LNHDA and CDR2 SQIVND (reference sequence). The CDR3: CASSIVAGVIAGELFF. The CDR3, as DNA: TGTGCCAGTAGTATAGTCGCGGGAGTGATCGCCGGGGAGCTGTTTTTT.